This is a list of T cell receptor beta chains from one sample in a study of blood T cell repertoires in COVID-19. TCRdb keeps only in-frame clones here, not all; method: immunoSEQ multiplex PCR. The sample lists roughly 140,000 clones, 60% to 85% seen once, with approximately 8.6% in the top ten. Sequenced: peripheral blood. Receptors were obtained from a man aged 45-65 years with active or convalescent COVID-19. Each CDR3 is given with its conserved first and last residue. A D gene is named only where the DNA matches it firmly. Some rows mark clone size as missing; the rest say once, few, many or name a class of expanded clone.

J gene: TRBJ1-5
clone size: -
D gene: TRBD1
V gene: TRBV18
CDR3 protein: CASSPQGDQPQHF
CDR3 DNA: TGTGCCAGCTCACCTCAGGGGGATCAGCCCCAGCATTTT

J gene: TRBJ2-5
clone size: -
D gene: TRBD2
V gene: TRBV27
CDR3 protein: CASSLSTSGRGEQYF
CDR3 DNA: TGTGCCAGCAGTTTATCGACTAGCGGGAGGGGTGAGCAGTACTTC

J gene: TRBJ2-5
clone size: once
D gene: TRBD2
V gene: TRBV5-1
CDR3 protein: CASSLDPAGGPETQYF
CDR3 DNA: TGCGCCAGCAGCTTGGATCCCGCGGGAGGGCCGGAGACCCAGTACTTC

J gene: TRBJ1-2
clone size: -
D gene: -
V gene: TRBV27
CDR3 protein: CASSFGAVNYGYTF
CDR3 DNA: TGTGCCAGCAGTTTTGGTGCGGTCAACTATGGCTACACCTTC

J gene: TRBJ2-1
clone size: -
D gene: TRBD2
V gene: TRBV4-2
CDR3 protein: CASSQGTSGSSYNEQFF
CDR3 DNA: TGTGCCAGCAGCCAGGGGACTAGCGGGAGCTCCTACAATGAGCAGTTCTTC

J gene: TRBJ2-5
clone size: -
D gene: TRBD2
V gene: TRBV7-3
CDR3 protein: CASSLGDIPGGRETQYF
CDR3 DNA: TGTGCCAGCAGCTTGGGGGATATTCCGGGAGGGCGCGAGACCCAGTACTTC

J gene: TRBJ2-7
clone size: many
D gene: TRBD2
V gene: TRBV24-1
CDR3 protein: CATSGLTSGRAYEQYF
CDR3 DNA: TGTGCCACCAGTGGGCTCACTAGCGGGAGGGCTTACGAGCAGTACTTC

J gene: TRBJ1-2
clone size: -
D gene: -
V gene: TRBV19
CDR3 protein: CASSVQGNYGYTF
CDR3 DNA: TGTGCCAGTAGTGTACAGGGAAACTATGGCTACACCTTC

J gene: TRBJ2-1
clone size: once
D gene: -
V gene: TRBV27
CDR3 protein: CASSFQGYNEQFF
CDR3 DNA: TGTGCCAGCAGTTTTCAGGGCTACAATGAGCAGTTCTTC

J gene: TRBJ1-3
clone size: few
D gene: TRBD1
V gene: TRBV2
CDR3 protein: CASSIRGQGGNTIYF
CDR3 DNA: TGTGCCAGCAGCATTAGAGGACAGGGTGGAAACACCATATATTTT

J gene: TRBJ2-7
clone size: -
D gene: TRBD1
V gene: TRBV30
CDR3 protein: CAWTTDRGDEQYF
CDR3 DNA: TGTGCCTGGACCACTGACAGGGGAGACGAGCAGTACTTC

J gene: TRBJ2-7
clone size: -
D gene: -
V gene: TRBV13
CDR3 protein: CASGDEQYF
CDR3 DNA: TGTGCCAGCGGAGACGAGCAGTACTTC

J gene: TRBJ2-5
clone size: few
D gene: -
V gene: TRBV20-1
CDR3 protein: CSASLGLLGTQYF
CDR3 DNA: TGCAGTGCTAGTCTCGGACTTCTGGGGACCCAGTACTTC

J gene: TRBJ2-7
clone size: -
D gene: -
V gene: TRBV7-5
CDR3 protein: CVRSLATSSDAYEQYF
CDR3 DNA: TGTGTCAGAAGCTTAGCGACGTCTAGCGATGCCTACGAGCAGTACTTC

J gene: TRBJ2-5
clone size: -
D gene: -
V gene: TRBV6-2/TRBV6-3
CDR3 protein: CASSPWGGAQETQYF
CDR3 DNA: TGTGCCAGCAGCCCCTGGGGGGGGGCCCAAGAGACCCAGTACTTC

J gene: TRBJ2-7
clone size: once
D gene: TRBD2
V gene: TRBV7-2
CDR3 protein: CASSTPGRGYEQYF
CDR3 DNA: TGTGCCAGCAGCACCCCAGGGAGGGGTTACGAGCAGTACTTC

J gene: TRBJ2-1
clone size: -
D gene: -
V gene: TRBV27
CDR3 protein: CAIAPPGAYNEQFF
CDR3 DNA: TGTGCCATCGCACCCCCGGGTGCCTACAATGAGCAGTTCTTC